The clone carrying this T cell receptor (beta chain) was found many times. These data belong to a study of early T cells in non-severe SARS-CoV-2 infection. Via MiXCR, TCRdb re-called the 5' RACE reads, giving one row per CDR3 protein. Of 45,000 to 55,000 distinct CDR3 sequences listed, about 7.4% were seen once; the top ten hold approximately 6.3%. In germline, CDR1 is LNHNV, CDR2 YYDKDF (reference sequence). The V gene lost 0 bases and the J gene lost 3 bases, with 8 bases spanning the gap. This CDR3 contains 14 residues. The chain is built from TRBV15 and TRBJ1-1; D unresolved. Sequencing was done on a sample of whole blood. This sequence was found in an adult who was a healthcare worker with PCR-confirmed SARS-CoV-2 infection or an uninfected control (not recorded which). DNA for the CDR3: TGTGCCACCAGCAGAGATTTGAGAGACACTGAAGCTTTCTTT. Translated, it gives CATSRDLRDTEAFF.